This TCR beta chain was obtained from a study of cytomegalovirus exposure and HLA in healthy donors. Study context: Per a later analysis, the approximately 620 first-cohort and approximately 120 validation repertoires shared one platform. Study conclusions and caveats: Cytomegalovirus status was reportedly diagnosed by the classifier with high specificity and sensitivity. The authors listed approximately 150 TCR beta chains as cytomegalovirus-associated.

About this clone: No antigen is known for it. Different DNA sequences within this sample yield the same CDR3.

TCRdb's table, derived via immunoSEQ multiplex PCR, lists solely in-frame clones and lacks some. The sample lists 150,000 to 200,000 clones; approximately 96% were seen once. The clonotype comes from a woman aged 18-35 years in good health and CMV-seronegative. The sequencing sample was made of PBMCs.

In DNA, the CDR3 is TGTGCCAGCAGTCGGGACTCATCCTACGAGCAGTACTTC. Its protein product is CASSRDSSYEQYF. The chain recombines TRBV27 with TRBJ2-7; TRBD2 might be the D (6 bases). Between the trimmed V and J ends, which lost 5 bases and 1 base, there was a span of 9 bases. Germline CDR1 and CDR2: MNHEY and SMNVEV (reference sequence). The CDR3 extends over 13 amino acids.